Included here is one TCR beta chain sequence, with context. This sample is drawn from a study of blood T cell repertoires in COVID-19. Turning to the study itself: Sources were T cells, B-cell-depleted T cells, or PBMCs; the material itself was cDNA or gDNA.

TCRdb keeps only in-frame clones here, not all; method: immunoSEQ multiplex PCR. The table has approximately 170,000 clones, about 92% seen once. Deletions cut 4 bases from V and 5 bases from J, with 17 bases between. CDR3 length: 16 residues. Germline CDR1 LGHDT, CDR2 YNNKEL (reference sequence). The receptor comes from an older woman with COVID-19, enrolled during active disease. The rearrangement uses TRBV3-1 (or the pseudogene TRBV3-2) and TRBJ2-2; no firm D call. Specimen: peripheral blood. The CDR3 sequence: CASSPTEAFRTGELFF. As DNA, the CDR3 is TGTGCCAGCAGCCCAACCGAGGCTTTCAGAACCGGGGAGCTGTTTTTT.